This T cell receptor beta chain stems from a study of CD8 T cells in Susac syndrome. General observations from the study: That the number of individuals in its TCR sequencing and HLA analysis was relatively small was acknowledged by the study.

In blood CD8+ and CD4+ T cells, TCR beta underwent sequencing. Stable or active relapsing-remitting multiple sclerosis, untreated and meeting revised McDonald criteria, defined the controls. RNA, at roughly 0.45 to 1 ug, was reverse transcribed with random hexamers. By means of immunoSEQ multiplex PCR, TCR beta CDR3 spanning 54 Vbeta and 13 Jbeta underwent amplification. TCRdb independently ran MiXCR on the immunoSEQ multiplex PCR reads; one entry per CDR3 protein. The sample records fewer than 150,000 distinct CDR3 sequences, more than 85% being singletons. The CDR3 extends over 14 amino acids. Germline V gene lookup returns CDR1 SNHLY and CDR2 FYNNEI. Trimming cost V 6 bases and J 0 bases, with 10 bases left between them. A remark on this clonotype: Its antigen is unidentified.

The rearrangement uses TRBV2 and TRBJ2-3, with D possibly being TRBD2 (5 bases). Sequenced: CD4+ T cells from PBMCs. This clonotype was sampled from a human donor with multiple sclerosis. The CDR3 region is CASRTDYSTDTQYF. As DNA, the CDR3 is TGTGCCAGCAGAACTGACTATAGCACAGATACGCAGTATTTT.